The following is a T cell receptor (beta chain) sequence with its context. The sample belongs to a study of cytomegalovirus exposure and HLA in healthy donors. Vbeta (60) and Jbeta (13) primers were used in the PCR. Sequencing was performed with immunoSEQ multiplex PCR; in TCRdb, only in-frame clones are kept and a portion is missing. This table has tens of thousands of clones, less than 85% appearing once. The V gene's germline CDR1 is LGHNA and CDR2 YNFKEQ. Trimming at V came to 5 bases and at J to 1 base, leaving 7 bases not matched to a gene. The CDR3 extends over 16 amino acids. This TCR was sampled from a man younger than 35 in good health and CMV-seronegative. Sequenced material: PBMCs. The chain carries TRBV4-2 and TRBJ1-5; 8 positions agree with TRBD1. The CDR3 spells CASSKGGQESNQPQHF. In DNA form, the CDR3 reads TGTGCCAGCAGCAAGGGGGGACAGGAAAGCAATCAGCCCCAGCATTTT.